Given below is one TCR beta chain in context. Trimming stripped 3 bases from V and 0 bases from J, with 5 bases between. Germline CDR1 and CDR2: SEHNR and FQNEAQ (reference sequence). This CDR3 region has 14 residues. This record belongs to a study of T cell changes during pregnancy in multiple sclerosis. Generated by immunoSEQ multiplex PCR, the TCRdb table keeps only in-frame clones and is missing some. The sample contains some 29,000 clones, 75% to 95% of which appear only once. The specimen comprised CD8+ T cells from peripheral blood mononuclear cells, sampled before pregnancy. The sequence derives from a female donor with multiple sclerosis, enrolled in a pregnancy study. The rearrangement links TRBV7-9 to TRBJ2-2; no clear D gene. CDR3 coding DNA: TGTGCCAGCAGCTTGGCTTCGAACACCGGGGAGCTGTTTTTT. It encodes CASSLASNTGELFF.